This T cell receptor beta chain was sequenced for a study of shared clonotypes between healthy human individuals. Produced via immunoSEQ multiplex PCR; TCRdb's table is partial and in-frame only. The table includes about 960,000 clones, over 60% detected once. Trimming took off 7 bases at V and 1 base at J, with 10 bases between the two ends. CDR1 is WSHSY and CDR2 is SAAADI in the germline V gene. The CDR3 covers 13 residues. This clone was found many times. The receptor was derived from a man aged 18-30 years in good health. The chain combines TRBV10-2 with TRBJ2-5; D is unclear. The specimen was memory CD4+ T cells sorted from blood. Subset denoted: CD45RA-negative fraction. The CDR3 nucleotides are TGCGCCAGCAAGTGGCAGGTCCAAGAGACCCAGTACTTC. Amino acids: CASKWQVQETQYF.